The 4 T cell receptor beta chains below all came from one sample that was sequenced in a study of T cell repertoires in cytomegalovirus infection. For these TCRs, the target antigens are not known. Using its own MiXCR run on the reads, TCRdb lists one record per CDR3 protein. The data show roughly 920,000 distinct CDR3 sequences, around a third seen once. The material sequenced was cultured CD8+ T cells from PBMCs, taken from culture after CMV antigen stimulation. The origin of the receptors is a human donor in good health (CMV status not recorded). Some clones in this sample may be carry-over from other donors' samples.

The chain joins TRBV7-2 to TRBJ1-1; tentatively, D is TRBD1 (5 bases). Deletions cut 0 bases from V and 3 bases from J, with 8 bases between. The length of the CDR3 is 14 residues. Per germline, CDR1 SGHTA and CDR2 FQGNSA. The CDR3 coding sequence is TGTGCCAGCAGCTTAGCGAGGGGCTACACTGAAGCTTTCTTT. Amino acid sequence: CASSLARGYTEAFF.

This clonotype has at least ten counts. The CDR3 reads CASSFPGGIEAFF. The CDR3 DNA sequence: TGTGCCAGCAGCTTCCCCGGGGGCATTGAAGCTTTCTTT. This chain joins TRBV7-2 and TRBJ1-1; D possibly corresponds to TRBD1 (6 bases). The CDR3 loop spans 13 amino acids. V was trimmed by 3 bases and J by 7 bases, leaving 12 bases between them. From germline, CDR1 is SGHTA and CDR2 FQGNSA.

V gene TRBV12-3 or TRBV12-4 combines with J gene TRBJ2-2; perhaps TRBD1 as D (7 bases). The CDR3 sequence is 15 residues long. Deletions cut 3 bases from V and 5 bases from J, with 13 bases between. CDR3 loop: CASSFRGASTGELFF. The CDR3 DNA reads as TGTGCCAGCAGTTTCAGGGGGGCGAGTACCGGGGAGCTGTTTTTT.

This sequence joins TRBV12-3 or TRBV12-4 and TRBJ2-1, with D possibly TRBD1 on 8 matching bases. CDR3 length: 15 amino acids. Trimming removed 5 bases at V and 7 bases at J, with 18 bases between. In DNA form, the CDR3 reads TGTGCCAGCAGTGTGGACAGGGAGGGTTGGAATGAGCAGTTCTTC. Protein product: CASSVDREGWNEQFF.